Only a few counts were recorded for the clone carrying this T cell receptor beta chain. The sample is drawn from a study of T cells after yellow fever vaccination. TCR cDNA, made by 5'RACE template switching, carried an added universal primer site and UMIs. One entry per CDR3 protein, called by TCRdb with MiXCR from the 5' RACE reads. The data show hundreds of thousands of distinct CDR3 sequences, about 13% seen once. This CDR3 contains 13 residues. Trimming cost V 8 bases and J 3 bases; bases outside gene matches: 6. Germline V CDR1 and CDR2: SNHLY, FYNNEI. This TCR came from a man aged 25-40 years who received the YFV17D yellow fever vaccine. The sequencing here drew on PBMCs, taken on the day of the yellow fever booster vaccination. This chain links TRBV2 with TRBJ2-5; 7 bases are a match to TRBD2. Here the CDR3 DNA reads TGTGCCAGCCGAGGTGGGGGGGAAGAGACCCAGTACTTC. Protein: CASRGGGEETQYF.